This T cell receptor (beta chain) comes out of a study of T cell responses to AZD1222 COVID-19 vaccine. Losses at the gene ends were 1 base for V and 2 bases for J; bases not matched to a gene: 6. The CDR3 is made up of 18 amino acids. The germline gives CDR1 SGHVS, CDR2 FQNEAQ. Produced via immunoSEQ multiplex PCR; TCRdb's table is partial and in-frame only. The repertoire consists of about 120,000 clones, with just over 85% occurring once and the leading ten covering around 24%. The chain recombines TRBV7-8 with TRBJ1-3; 12 bases line up with TRBD1. This clonotype was sampled from an adult in good health. This specimen was peripheral blood, taken on day 0 of AZD1222 vaccination. CDR3 sequence (DNA): TGTGCCAGCAGCTTAGTGGGGACAGGGGGCCGCACTGGAAACACCATATATTTT. Protein sequence: CASSLVGTGGRTGNTIYF.